This T cell receptor (beta chain) derives from a study of blood T cell repertoires in COVID-19. Looking at the study overall: T cells, B-cell-depleted T cells, or PBMCs provided the cDNA or gDNA that served as material.

CDR3 length: 14 amino acids. The V end lost 9 bases, the J end lost 4 bases, and 18 bases lay between the germline ends. Germline CDR1 SGHAT, CDR2 FQDESV (reference sequence). TCRdb keeps only in-frame clones here, not all; method: immunoSEQ multiplex PCR. Of hundreds of thousands of clones listed, roughly nine tenths are singletons. The chain recombines TRBV11-1 with TRBJ1-2, with D possibly matching TRBD1 (6 bases). The sequenced material came from peripheral blood. The clonotype was recovered from a man aged 18 to 30 with COVID-19, enrolled during active disease. This CDR3 is CASSRDTMGYGYTF. The CDR3 coding sequence is TGTGCCAGTTCCCGGGACACCATGGGCTATGGCTACACCTTC. Full variable domain (rest looked up from reference TRBV11-1 and TRBJ1-2): EAEVAQSPRYKITEKSQAVAFWCDPISGHATLYWYRQILGQGPELLVQFQDESVVDDSQLPKDRFSAERLKGVDSTLKIQPAELGDSAMYLCASSRDTMGYGYTFGSGTRLTVV.